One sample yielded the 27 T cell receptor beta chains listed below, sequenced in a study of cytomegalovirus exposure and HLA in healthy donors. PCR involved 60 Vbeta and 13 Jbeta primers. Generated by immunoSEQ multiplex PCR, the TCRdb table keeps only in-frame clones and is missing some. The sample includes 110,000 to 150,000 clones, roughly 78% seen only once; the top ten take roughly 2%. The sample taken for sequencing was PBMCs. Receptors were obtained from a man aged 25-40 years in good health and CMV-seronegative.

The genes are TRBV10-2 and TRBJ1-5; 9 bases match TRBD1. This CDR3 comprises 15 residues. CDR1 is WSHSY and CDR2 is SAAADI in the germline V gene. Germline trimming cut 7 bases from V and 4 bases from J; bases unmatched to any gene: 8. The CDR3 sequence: CASTETGTGNQPQHF. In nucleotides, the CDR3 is TGCGCCAGCACCGAAACCGGGACAGGGAATCAGCCCCAGCATTTT.

The CDR3 bases are TGTGCCAGCAGTTTTGGACAGTTGTATTCACCCCTCCACTTT. Translated, it gives CASSFGQLYSPLHF. This rearrangement joins TRBV27 to TRBJ1-6, with D perhaps TRBD1 (6 bases). The CDR3 length is 14 residues. Germline V gene sequence: CDR1 MNHEY, CDR2 SMNVEV (reference sequence). Trimming took off 3 bases at V and 8 bases at J, with 11 bases between the two ends.

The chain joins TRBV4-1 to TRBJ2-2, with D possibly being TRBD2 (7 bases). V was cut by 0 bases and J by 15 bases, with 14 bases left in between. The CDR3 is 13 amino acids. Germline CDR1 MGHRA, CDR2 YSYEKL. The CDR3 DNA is TGCGCCAGCAGCCAAGATCTTGGGGGGGCGGTGTTTTTT. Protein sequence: CASSQDLGGAVFF.

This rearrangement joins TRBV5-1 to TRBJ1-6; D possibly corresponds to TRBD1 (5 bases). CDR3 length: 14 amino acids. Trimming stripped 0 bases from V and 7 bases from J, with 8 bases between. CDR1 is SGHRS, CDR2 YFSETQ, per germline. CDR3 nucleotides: TGCGCCAGCAGCTTGGATCCAGGGAATTCACCCCTCCACTTT. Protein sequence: CASSLDPGNSPLHF.

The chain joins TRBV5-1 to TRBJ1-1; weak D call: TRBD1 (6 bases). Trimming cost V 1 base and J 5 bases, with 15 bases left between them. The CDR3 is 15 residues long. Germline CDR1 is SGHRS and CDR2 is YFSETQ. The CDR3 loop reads CASSLSAGVLTEAFF. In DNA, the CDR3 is TGCGCCAGCAGCTTGTCTGCAGGGGTGCTGACTGAAGCTTTCTTT.

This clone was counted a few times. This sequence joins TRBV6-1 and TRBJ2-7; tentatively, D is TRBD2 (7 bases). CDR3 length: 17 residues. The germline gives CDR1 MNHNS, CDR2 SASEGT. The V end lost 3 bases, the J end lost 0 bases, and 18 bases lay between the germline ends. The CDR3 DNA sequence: TGTGCCAGCAGTGATATTCGGGGGGCCGCCCCCTCCTACGAGCAGTACTTC. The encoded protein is CASSDIRGAAPSYEQYF.

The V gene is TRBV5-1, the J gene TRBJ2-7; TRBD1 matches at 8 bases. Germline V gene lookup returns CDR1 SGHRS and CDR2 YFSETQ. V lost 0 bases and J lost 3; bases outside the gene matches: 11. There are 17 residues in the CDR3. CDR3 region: CASSLATLTGGFYEQYF. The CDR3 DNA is TGCGCCAGCAGCTTGGCCACACTTACAGGGGGATTCTACGAGCAGTACTTC.

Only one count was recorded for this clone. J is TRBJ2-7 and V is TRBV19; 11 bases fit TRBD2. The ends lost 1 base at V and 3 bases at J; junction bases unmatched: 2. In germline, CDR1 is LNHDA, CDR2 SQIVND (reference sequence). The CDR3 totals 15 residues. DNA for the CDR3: TGTGCCAGTAGTATAGCCCTAGCGGGGGGCTACGAGCAGTACTTC. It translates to CASSIALAGGYEQYF.

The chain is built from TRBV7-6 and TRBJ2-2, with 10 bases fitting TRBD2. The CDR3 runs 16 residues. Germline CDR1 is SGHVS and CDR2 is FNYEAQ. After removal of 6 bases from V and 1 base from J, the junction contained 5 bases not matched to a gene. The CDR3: CASRETSGVNTGELFF. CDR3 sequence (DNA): TGTGCCAGCAGAGAAACTAGCGGGGTGAACACCGGGGAGCTGTTTTTT.

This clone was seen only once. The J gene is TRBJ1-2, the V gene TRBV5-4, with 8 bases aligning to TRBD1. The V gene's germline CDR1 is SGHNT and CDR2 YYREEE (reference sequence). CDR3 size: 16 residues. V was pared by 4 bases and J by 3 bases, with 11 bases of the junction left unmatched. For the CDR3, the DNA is TGTGCCAGCAGCCCGGACAGGGTTTTAACTTACTATGGCTACACCTTC. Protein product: CASSPDRVLTYYGYTF.

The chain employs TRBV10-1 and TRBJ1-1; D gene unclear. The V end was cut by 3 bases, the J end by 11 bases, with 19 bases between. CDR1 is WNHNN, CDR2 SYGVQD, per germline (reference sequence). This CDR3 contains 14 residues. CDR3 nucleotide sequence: TGCGCCAGCAGTGATCAGTCGTCGGCGCGGGTGGCTTTCTTT. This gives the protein CASSDQSSARVAFF.

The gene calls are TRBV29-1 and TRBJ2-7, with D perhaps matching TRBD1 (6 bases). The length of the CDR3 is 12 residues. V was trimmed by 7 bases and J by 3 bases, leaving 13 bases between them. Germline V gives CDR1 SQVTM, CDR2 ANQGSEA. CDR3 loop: CSGQTGFYEQYF. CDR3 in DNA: TGCAGCGGACAGACAGGTTTCTACGAGCAGTACTTC.

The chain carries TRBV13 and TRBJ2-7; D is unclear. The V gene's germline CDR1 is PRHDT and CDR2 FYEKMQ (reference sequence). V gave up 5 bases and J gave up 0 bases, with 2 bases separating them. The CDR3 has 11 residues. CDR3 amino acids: CASSHSYEQYF. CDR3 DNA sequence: TGTGCCAGCAGCCACTCCTACGAGCAGTACTTC.

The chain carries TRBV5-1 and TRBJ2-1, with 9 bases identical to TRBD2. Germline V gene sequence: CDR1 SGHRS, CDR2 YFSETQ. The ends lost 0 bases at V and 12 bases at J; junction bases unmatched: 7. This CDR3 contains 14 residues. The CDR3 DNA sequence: TGCGCCAGCAGCTTGGCCGGCGGGAGGGCCCCGCAGTTCTTC. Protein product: CASSLAGGRAPQFF. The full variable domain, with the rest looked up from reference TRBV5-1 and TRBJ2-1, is KAGVTQTPRYLIKTRGQQVTLSCSPISGHRSVSWYQQTPGQGLQFLFEYFSETQRNKGNFPGRFSGRQFSNSRSEMNVSTLELGDSALYLCASSLAGGRAPQFFGPGTRLTVL.

The CDR3 nucleotides are TGTGCCAGCAGCCGCGGGACTTATAATCAGCCCCAGCATTTT. This codes for CASSRGTYNQPQHF. V and J are TRBV7-9 and TRBJ1-5; D possibly corresponds to TRBD1 (5 bases). V lost 5 bases, J lost 4 bases, and 12 bases lay in between. This CDR3 contains 14 residues. Germline loops: CDR1 SEHNR, CDR2 FQNEAQ (reference sequence).

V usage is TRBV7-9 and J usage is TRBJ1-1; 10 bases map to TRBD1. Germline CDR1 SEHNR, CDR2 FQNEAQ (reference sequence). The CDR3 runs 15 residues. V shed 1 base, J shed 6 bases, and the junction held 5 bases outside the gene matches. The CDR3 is CASSLGRDRGAEAFF. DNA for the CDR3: TGTGCCAGCAGCTTAGGAAGGGACAGGGGTGCTGAAGCTTTCTTT.

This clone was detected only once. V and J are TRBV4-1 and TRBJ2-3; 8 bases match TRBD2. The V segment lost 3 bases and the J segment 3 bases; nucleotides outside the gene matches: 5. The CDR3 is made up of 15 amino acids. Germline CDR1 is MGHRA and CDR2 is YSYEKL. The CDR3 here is CASSQAGLATDTQYF. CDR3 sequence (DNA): TGCGCCAGCAGCCAGGCTGGACTAGCTACAGATACGCAGTATTTT.

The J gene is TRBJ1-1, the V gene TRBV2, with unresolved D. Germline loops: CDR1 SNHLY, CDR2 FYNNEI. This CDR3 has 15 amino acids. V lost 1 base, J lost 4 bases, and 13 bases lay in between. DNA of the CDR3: TGTGCCAGCAGTGAAGAGGGCCTTGGAGGCACTGAAGCTTTCTTT. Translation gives CASSEEGLGGTEAFF.

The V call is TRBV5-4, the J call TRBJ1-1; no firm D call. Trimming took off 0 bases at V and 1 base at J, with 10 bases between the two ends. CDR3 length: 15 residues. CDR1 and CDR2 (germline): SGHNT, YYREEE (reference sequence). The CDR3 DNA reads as TGTGCCAGCAGCTTGGACAGATACCAGAACACTGAAGCTTTCTTT. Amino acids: CASSLDRYQNTEAFF. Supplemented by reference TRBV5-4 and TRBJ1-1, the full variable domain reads ETGVTQSPTHLIKTRGQQVTLRCSSQSGHNTVSWYQQALGQGPQFIFQYYREEENGRGNFPPRFSGLQFPNYSSELNVNALELDDSALYLCASSLDRYQNTEAFFGQGTRLTVV.

The CDR3 protein is CASSDFGANYGYTF. CDR3 DNA: TGCGCCAGCAGCGACTTCGGGGCTAACTATGGCTACACCTTC. This sequence joins TRBV5-1 and TRBJ1-2; D not certain. CDR3 length equals 14 residues. Germline CDR1 reads SGHRS; CDR2 reads YFSETQ. Deletions cut 4 bases from V and 0 bases from J, with 10 bases between.

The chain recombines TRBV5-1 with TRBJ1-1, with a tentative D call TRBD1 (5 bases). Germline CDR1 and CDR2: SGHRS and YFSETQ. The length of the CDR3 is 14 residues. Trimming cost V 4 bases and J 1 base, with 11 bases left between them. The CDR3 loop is CASSTDISNTEAFF. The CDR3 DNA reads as TGCGCCAGCAGCACGGACATATCGAACACTGAAGCTTTCTTT.

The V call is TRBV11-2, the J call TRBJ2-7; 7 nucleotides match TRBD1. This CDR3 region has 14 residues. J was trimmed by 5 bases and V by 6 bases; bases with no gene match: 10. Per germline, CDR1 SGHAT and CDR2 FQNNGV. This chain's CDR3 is CASRSGQVKDEQYF. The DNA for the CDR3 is TGTGCCAGCAGGTCCGGACAGGTTAAGGACGAGCAGTACTTC.

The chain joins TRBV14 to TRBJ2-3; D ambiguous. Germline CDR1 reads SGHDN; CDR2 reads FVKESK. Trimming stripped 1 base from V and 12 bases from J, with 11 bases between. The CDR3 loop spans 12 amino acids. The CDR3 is CASSQGALVQYF. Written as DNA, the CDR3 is TGTGCCAGCAGCCAAGGGGCTCTGGTCCAGTATTTT.

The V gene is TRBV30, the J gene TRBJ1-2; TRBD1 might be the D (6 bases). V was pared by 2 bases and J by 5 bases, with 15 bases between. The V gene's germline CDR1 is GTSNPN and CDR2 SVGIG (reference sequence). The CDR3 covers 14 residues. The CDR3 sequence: CAWSSLGTKYGYTF. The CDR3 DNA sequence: TGTGCCTGGAGTAGTTTAGGGACAAAGTATGGCTACACCTTC.

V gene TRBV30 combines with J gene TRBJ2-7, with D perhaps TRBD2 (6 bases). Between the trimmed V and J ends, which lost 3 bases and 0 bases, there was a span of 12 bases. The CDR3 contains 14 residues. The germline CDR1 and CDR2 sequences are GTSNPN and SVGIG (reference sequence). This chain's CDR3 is CAWRVFGGSYEQYF. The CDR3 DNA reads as TGTGCCTGGAGGGTGTTCGGGGGCTCCTACGAGCAGTACTTC.

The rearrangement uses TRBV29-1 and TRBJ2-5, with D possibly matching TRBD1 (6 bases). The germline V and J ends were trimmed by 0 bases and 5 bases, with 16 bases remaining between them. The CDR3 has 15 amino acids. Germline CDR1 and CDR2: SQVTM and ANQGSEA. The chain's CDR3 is CSVEDHGPGVETQYF. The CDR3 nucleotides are TGCAGCGTTGAAGATCACGGGCCAGGGGTGGAGACCCAGTACTTC.

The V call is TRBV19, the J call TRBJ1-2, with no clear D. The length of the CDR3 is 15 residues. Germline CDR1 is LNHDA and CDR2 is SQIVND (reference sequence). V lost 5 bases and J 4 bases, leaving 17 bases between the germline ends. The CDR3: CASSPLGGSGYGYTF. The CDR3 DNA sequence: TGTGCCAGTAGTCCACTGGGAGGGTCCGGCTATGGCTACACCTTC.